What follows describes a single T cell receptor beta chain. Its antigen is still unknown. No much larger clonotype is one base removed from it; base qualities were not supplied. This entry comes from a study of CD8 T cells in ankylosing spondylitis (dated by TCRdb to 2016 to 2017). About the full investigation: The study profiled T cell receptor beta repertoires in healthy donors and ankylosing spondylitis patients to find disease-linked TCR variants. The whole study cohort included 85 to 120 healthy donors and 25 ankylosing spondylitis patients. Peripheral blood samples were taken, and synovial fluid was additionally collected from ankylosing spondylitis patients.

TCRdb lists the instrument as Illumina HiSeq 2500. Quantitative 5'-RACE with molecular barcodes was the method used to prepare the TCR beta libraries. The paper's processing steps were these. Disease-linked TCR variants were identified with a new computational method built on a probabilistic model of VDJ rearrangement. Starting from the raw public reads, TCRdb applied fastp trimming at Q25, assembled clones with MiXCR and retained in-frame beta chains. For every CDR3 protein sequence, its rows merge into one entry that carries the most common genes and DNA. These V and J calls are TCRdb output, not the study's own analysis. Counted in this sample were roughly 700,000 distinct CDR3 sequences; 15% to 20% of them appeared once. The ten largest clones capture around 19% of the sample. The CDR3 covers 16 residues, taking in both the cysteine and the phenylalanine. The CDR3 DNA has 48 bases and is translated from base 1. CDR1 and CDR2 were assigned from the germline V gene as SGHDT and YYEEEE. V is clipped by 4 bases and J by 2 bases, and the sequence between their germline boundaries is 15 bases long.

Broader findings and caveats from the paper: Some motif variants had previously been reported in the synovial fluid and blood of reactive arthritis patients, which suggests shared mechanisms of disease initiation. A TCR beta motif made up of roughly eight highly homologous amino acid variants appeared to be characteristic of blood from ankylosing spondylitis patients. Significant enrichment of the disease-linked clones was reported in matched synovial fluid samples from ankylosing spondylitis patients. The disease-linked clones showed a CD8+ phenotype and occurred at relatively low frequencies in peripheral blood.

The clonotype was recovered from a male donor with ankylosing spondylitis. The sequence links TRBV5-6 to TRBJ2-2; TRBD1 is perhaps the D gene, given 6 matching bases. The sample taken for sequencing was blood, either unsorted or a sorted T cell fraction (not recorded which). The DNA sequence is TGTGCCAGCAGCGGATCCGGGACACCAAACACCGGGGAGCTGTTTTTT. It specifies CASSGSGTPNTGELFF.